Sequencing of this T cell receptor (beta chain) was carried out in a study of PD-L1 blockade in urothelial cancer. Study-level background: Enrolled patients had been treated previously with 0 to 3 chemotherapy regimens. Per blood sample, T cells had a median of around 150,000. Blood drawn 3 weeks (second dose) and 6 weeks after treatment start was analyzed.

Synthetic TCR analog templates were spiked into each PCR. Only in-frame clones appear in the TCRdb table, and some are missing; sequencing was by immunoSEQ multiplex PCR. The sample yields about 45,000 clones, more than 70% seen once. With V trimmed by 1 base and J by 5 bases, 6 bases remained unmatched. Germline values: CDR1 LNHDA, CDR2 SQIVND (reference sequence). The CDR3 is made up of 15 amino acids. Regarding time point: pretreatment peripheral blood. This receptor was obtained from a donor at least 40 years old with urothelial cancer. The input for sequencing was PBMCs, taken around atezolizumab (anti-PD-L1) treatment. The chain recombines TRBV19 with TRBJ2-5; 8 bases fit TRBD2. Here the CDR3 DNA reads TGTGCCAGTAGTATAGGGGGACTAGTTGGTGAGACCCAGTACTTC. This gives the protein CASSIGGLVGETQYF.